The 2 T cell receptor beta chains below all came from one sample that was sequenced in a study of shared clonotypes between healthy human individuals. Using immunoSEQ multiplex PCR, the repertoire was profiled, and TCRdb retains in-frame clones only, with some absent. This sample has about 2 million clones, with 85% to 95% found just once. Selected positively for CCR7 and CD45RO-negative, naive CD8 cells excluded terminally differentiated effector memory CD45RA+ cells. Sequencing was performed on naive CD8+ T cells sorted from blood. All receptors come from a man between 18 and 29 years old in good health.

The V gene is TRBV4-3, the J gene TRBJ1-3; possibly TRBD1 for D (5 bases). V lost 0 bases and J 7 bases, leaving 10 bases between the germline ends. The CDR3 is 14 residues long. Germline CDR1 reads LGHNA; CDR2 reads YSLEER. The CDR3 loop is CASSQDPRGNTIYF. The CDR3, as DNA: TGCGCCAGCAGCCAAGATCCCCGGGGCAACACCATATATTTT.

In regard to this clone: The sample contains more than one DNA sequence encoding this CDR3. The chain combines TRBV9 with TRBJ1-5, with D unclear. Germline CDR1 is SGDLS and CDR2 is YYNGEE. The CDR3 consists of 13 residues. V was trimmed by 0 bases and J by 7 bases, leaving 8 bases between them. Here the CDR3 reads CASSVAIGQPQHF. The CDR3 nucleotides are TGTGCCAGCAGCGTAGCTATCGGCCAGCCCCAGCATTTT.